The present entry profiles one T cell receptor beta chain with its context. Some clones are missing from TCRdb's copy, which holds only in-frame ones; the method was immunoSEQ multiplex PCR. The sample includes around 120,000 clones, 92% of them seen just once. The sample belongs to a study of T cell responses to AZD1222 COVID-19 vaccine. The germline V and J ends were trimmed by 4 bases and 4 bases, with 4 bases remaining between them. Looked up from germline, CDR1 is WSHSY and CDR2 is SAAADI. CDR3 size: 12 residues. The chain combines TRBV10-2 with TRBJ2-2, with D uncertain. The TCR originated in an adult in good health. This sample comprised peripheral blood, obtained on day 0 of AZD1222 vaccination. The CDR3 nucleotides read TGCGCCAGCAGTGTGGTCACCGGGGAGCTGTTTTTT. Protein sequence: CASSVVTGELFF.